Listed below are T cell receptor beta chains from one sample, sequenced in a study of T cells in Graves' hyperthyroidism and ophthalmopathy. One entry per CDR3 protein, called by TCRdb with MiXCR from the multiplex PCR reads. The sample has hundreds of thousands of distinct CDR3 sequences; roughly a sixth are singletons. The specimen sequenced was blood. Source of these receptors: a woman in her late teens or twenties with Graves' ophthalmopathy. Each CDR3 is given without its conserved first and last residue. Clone size appears in some rows only: once, few, many, or a class for an expanded clone.

V,J,size,CDR3
TRBV5-6,TRBJ2-7,NA,ASSFWGLIHEQY
TRBV5-1,TRBJ1-4,NA,ASSLFFGRKENEKLF
TRBV6-2/TRBV6-3,TRBJ2-1,few,ASRGSFSSYNEQF
TRBV6-1,TRBJ1-5,many,ASSDTYSKGSNQPQH
TRBV30,TRBJ2-7,many,AWRRSRGNYEQY
TRBV6-1,TRBJ2-4,NA,ASSGTGGTKNIQY
TRBV7-3,TRBJ2-1,few,ASSLRGSGLNEQF
TRBV6-4,TRBJ1-2,NA,ASSESPGQGYGYT
TRBV28,TRBJ2-7,many,ASSGGGIRYEQY
TRBV28,TRBJ2-3,once,ASSVGLAGGLADTQY
TRBV29-1,TRBJ2-3,many,SVEDQGTSTDTQY
TRBV2,TRBJ1-1,NA,ASNPGTGNPEAF
TRBV3-1,TRBJ2-7,many,ASSLGTAGEQY
TRBV12-3/TRBV12-4,TRBJ1-1,many,ASSLTRGTFTEAF
TRBV7-2,TRBJ2-3,many,ASSLWTGTDTQY
TRBV12-3/TRBV12-4,TRBJ2-5,many,ASSLGLAVLETQY
TRBV27,TRBJ2-2,NA,ASSRNFENTGELF
TRBV28,TRBJ2-1,few,ASSSFPGLGNEQF
TRBV20-1,TRBJ1-2,few,SAVRDTYGYT
TRBV6-1,TRBJ2-7,few,ASSELVSSSYEQY
TRBV18,TRBJ2-7,NA,ASSPLGPGQGGSYEQY
TRBV28,TRBJ1-2,many,ASSLYNYGYT
TRBV20-1,TRBJ1-1,many,SASFQGVNTEAF
TRBV28,TRBJ1-4,NA,ASSPLGLRATNEKLF
TRBV20-1,TRBJ2-7,few,SARPRLAGGAPY
TRBV30,TRBJ1-6,many,AWRIQGAGNSPLH
TRBV27,TRBJ2-7,many,ASSFQGAYEQY
TRBV3-1,TRBJ2-7,many,ASSQGLVSGRTTYEQY
TRBV6-2/TRBV6-3,TRBJ2-3,many,ASTQTQAPAQY
TRBV20-1,TRBJ1-1,NA,SARDMGGEAF